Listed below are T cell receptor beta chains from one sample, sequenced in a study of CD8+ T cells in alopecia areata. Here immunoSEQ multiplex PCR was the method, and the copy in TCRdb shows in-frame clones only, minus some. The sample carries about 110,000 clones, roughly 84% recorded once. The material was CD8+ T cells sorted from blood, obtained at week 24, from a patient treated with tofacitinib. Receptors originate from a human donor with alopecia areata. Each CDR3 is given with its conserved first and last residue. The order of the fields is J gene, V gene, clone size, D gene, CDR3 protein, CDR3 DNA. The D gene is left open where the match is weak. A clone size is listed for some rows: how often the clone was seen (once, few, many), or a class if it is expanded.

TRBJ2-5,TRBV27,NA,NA,CASSPRNQETQYF,TGTGCCAGCAGTCCTCGAAACCAAGAGACCCAGTACTTC
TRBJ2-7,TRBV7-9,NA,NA,CASSLARTVSYEQYF,TGTGCCAGCAGCTTAGCCCGCACTGTCTCCTACGAGCAGTACTTC
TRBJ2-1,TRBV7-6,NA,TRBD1,CASSLGQLYNEQFF,TGTGCCAGCAGCTTGGGACAGCTATACAATGAGCAGTTCTTC
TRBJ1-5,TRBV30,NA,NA,CAWSVTENQPQHF,TGTGCCTGGAGTGTAACGGAGAATCAGCCCCAGCATTTT
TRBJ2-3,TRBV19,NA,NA,CASSTPGDTQYF,TGTGCCAGTAGTACCCCGGGAGATACGCAGTATTTT
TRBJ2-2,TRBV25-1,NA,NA,CASSELGEGELFF,TGTGCCAGCAGTGAGCTGGGGGAGGGGGAGCTGTTTTTT
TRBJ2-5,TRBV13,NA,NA,CASSSGGHWEQYF,TGTGCCAGCAGCTCGGGGGGCCACTGGGAGCAGTACTTC
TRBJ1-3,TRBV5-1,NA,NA,CASSPLTGTSGNTIYF,TGCGCCAGCAGCCCCCTTACAGGAACTTCTGGAAACACCATATATTTT
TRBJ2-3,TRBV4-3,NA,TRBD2,CASSLERGSADTQYF,TGCGCCAGCAGCCTGGAGCGGGGGAGCGCAGATACGCAGTATTTT
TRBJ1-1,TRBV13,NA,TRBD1,CASSVDRGADAFF,TGTGCCAGCAGCGTAGACAGGGGGGCGGATGCTTTCTTT
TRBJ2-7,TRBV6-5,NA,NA,CASSYLTGEQYF,TGTGCCAGCAGTTACCTGACAGGCGAGCAGTACTTC
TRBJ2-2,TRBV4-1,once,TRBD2,CASSQGGLAVEVSGELFF,TGCGCCAGCAGCCAAGGTGGACTAGCGGTGGAGGTATCCGGGGAGCTGTTTTTT
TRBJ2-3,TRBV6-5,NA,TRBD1,CASSYPDRGRTDTQYF,TGTGCCAGCAGTTACCCGGACAGGGGGCGCACAGATACGCAGTATTTT
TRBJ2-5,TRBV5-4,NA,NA,CASSWDTGTVETQYF,TGTGCCAGCAGCTGGGATACCGGGACGGTGGAGACCCAGTACTTC
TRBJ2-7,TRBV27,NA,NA,CASSFAEQGYEQYF,TGTGCCAGCAGTTTTGCGGAACAGGGCTACGAGCAGTACTTC
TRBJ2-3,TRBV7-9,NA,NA,CASSPGTDTQYF,TGTGCCAGCAGTCCAGGCACAGATACGCAGTATTTT
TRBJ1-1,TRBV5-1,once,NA,CASSLDPGTSTEAFF,TGCGCCAGCAGCTTGGATCCAGGGACGAGCACTGAAGCTTTCTTT
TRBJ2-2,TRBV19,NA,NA,CASTWSNTGELFF,TGTGCCAGTACCTGGTCGAACACCGGGGAGCTGTTTTTT
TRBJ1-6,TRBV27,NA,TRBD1,CASSLRPPGGGGSPLHF,TGTGCCAGCAGTTTGCGACCCCCAGGGGGCGGAGGTTCACCCCTCCACTTT
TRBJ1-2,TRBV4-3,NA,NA,CASSQVIGQLYGYTF,TGCGCCAGCAGCCAAGTAATCGGACAGTTGTATGGCTACACCTTC
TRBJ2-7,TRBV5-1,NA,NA,CASSLGAYPAYEQYF,TGCGCCAGCAGCTTGGGGGCCTACCCCGCCTACGAGCAGTACTTC
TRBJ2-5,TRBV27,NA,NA,CASSLSDDQETQYF,TGTGCCAGCAGTTTATCGGACGATCAAGAGACCCAGTACTTC